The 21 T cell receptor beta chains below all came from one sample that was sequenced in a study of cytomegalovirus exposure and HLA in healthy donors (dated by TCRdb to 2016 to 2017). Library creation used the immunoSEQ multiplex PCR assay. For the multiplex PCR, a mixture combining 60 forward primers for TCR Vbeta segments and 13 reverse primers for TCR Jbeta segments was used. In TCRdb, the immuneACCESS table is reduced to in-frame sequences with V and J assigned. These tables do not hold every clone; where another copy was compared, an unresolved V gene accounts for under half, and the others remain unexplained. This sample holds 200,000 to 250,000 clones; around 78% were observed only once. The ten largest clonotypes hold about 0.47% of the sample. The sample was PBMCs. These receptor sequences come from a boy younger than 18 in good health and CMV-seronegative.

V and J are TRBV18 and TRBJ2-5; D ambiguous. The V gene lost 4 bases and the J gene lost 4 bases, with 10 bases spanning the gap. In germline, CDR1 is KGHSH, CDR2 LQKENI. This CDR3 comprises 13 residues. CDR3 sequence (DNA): TGTGCCAGCTCACTCGACGGCGGAGAGACCCAGTACTTC. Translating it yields CASSLDGGETQYF.

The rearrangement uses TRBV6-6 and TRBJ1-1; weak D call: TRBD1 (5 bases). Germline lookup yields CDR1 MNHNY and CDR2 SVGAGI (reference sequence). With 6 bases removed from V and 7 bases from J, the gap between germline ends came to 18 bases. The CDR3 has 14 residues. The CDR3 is CASSLVATVREAFF. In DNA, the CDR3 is TGTGCCAGCAGCCTAGTTGCGACAGTGCGTGAAGCTTTCTTT.

The CDR3 DNA is TGCGCCAGCAGCCCCACCACCATGTGGGAGGAGACCCAGTACTTC. Translation gives CASSPTTMWEETQYF. This chain connects TRBV5-1 to TRBJ2-5; possible D gene TRBD2, 5 bases. Trimming removed 4 bases at V and 5 bases at J, with 18 bases between. This CDR3 spans 15 amino acids. The germline gives CDR1 SGHRS, CDR2 YFSETQ.

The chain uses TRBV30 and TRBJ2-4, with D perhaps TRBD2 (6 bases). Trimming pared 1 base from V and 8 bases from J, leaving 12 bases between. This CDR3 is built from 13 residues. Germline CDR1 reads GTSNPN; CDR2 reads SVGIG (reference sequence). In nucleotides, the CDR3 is TGTGCCTGGAGTGGCGGGGAGTGGGACATTCAGTACTTC. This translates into CAWSGGEWDIQYF.

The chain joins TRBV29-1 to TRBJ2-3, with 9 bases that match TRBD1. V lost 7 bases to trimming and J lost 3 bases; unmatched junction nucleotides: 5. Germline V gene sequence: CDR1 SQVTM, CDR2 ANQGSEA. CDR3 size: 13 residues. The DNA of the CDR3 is TGCAGCGCAGAGGACAGGGGAACAGATACGCAGTATTTT. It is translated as CSAEDRGTDTQYF.

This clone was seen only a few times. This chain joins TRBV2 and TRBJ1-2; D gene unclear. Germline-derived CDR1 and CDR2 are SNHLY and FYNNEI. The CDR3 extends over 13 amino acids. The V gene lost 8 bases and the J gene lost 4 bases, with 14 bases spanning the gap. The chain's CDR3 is CASEPGSGYGYTF. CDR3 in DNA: TGTGCCAGCGAACCGGGGTCAGGCTATGGCTACACCTTC.

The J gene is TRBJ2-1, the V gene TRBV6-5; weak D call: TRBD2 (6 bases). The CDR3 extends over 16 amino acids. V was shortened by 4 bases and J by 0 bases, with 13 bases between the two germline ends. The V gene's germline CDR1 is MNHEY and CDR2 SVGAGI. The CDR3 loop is CASSSHLASSYNEQFF. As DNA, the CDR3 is TGTGCCAGCAGTTCCCATCTAGCGTCCTCCTACAATGAGCAGTTCTTC.

The CDR3 is CSVAPLTRTGPYEQYF. The CDR3 coding sequence is TGCAGCGTTGCCCCCCTCACGAGGACTGGGCCCTACGAGCAGTACTTC. V and J are TRBV29-1 and TRBJ2-7; weak D call: TRBD2 (5 bases). This CDR3 contains 16 residues. From germline, CDR1 is SQVTM and CDR2 ANQGSEA. The V end was cut by 4 bases, the J end by 2 bases, with 21 bases between.

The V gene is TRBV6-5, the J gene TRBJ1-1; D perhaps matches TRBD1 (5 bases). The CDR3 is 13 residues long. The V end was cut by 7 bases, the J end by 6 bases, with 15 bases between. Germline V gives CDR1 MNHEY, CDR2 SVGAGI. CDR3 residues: CASTYRGSAEAFF. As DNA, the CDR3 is TGTGCCAGCACTTATAGGGGCTCGGCTGAAGCTTTCTTT.

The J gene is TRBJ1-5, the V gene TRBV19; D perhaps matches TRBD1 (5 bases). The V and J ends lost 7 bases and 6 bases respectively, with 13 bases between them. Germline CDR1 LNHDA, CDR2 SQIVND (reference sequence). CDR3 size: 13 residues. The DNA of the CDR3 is TGTGCCAGTACTCGGGGGGTCGGTCAGCCCCAGCATTTT. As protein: CASTRGVGQPQHF.

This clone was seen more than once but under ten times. CDR3 region: CSARDPNEQFF. In DNA, the CDR3 is TGCAGTGCTAGAGATCCGAATGAGCAGTTCTTC. This sequence joins TRBV20-1 and TRBJ2-1, with unresolved D. Trimming stripped 0 bases from V and 7 bases from J, with 4 bases between. This CDR3 region has 11 residues. CDR1 DFQATT and CDR2 SNEGSKA come from the germline V gene (reference sequence).

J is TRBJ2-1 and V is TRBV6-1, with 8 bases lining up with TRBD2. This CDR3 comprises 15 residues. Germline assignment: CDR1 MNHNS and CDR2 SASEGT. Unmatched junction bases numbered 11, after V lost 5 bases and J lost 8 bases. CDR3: CASSLERGPPHEQFF. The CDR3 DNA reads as TGTGCCAGCAGTTTAGAGCGGGGGCCACCACATGAGCAGTTCTTC.

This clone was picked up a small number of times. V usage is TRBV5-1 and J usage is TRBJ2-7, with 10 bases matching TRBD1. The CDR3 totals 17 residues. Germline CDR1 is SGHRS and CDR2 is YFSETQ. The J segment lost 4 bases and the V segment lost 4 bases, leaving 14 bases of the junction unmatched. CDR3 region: CASSIGTGAGLVYEQYF. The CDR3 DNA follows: TGCGCCAGCAGCATTGGGACAGGGGCGGGACTAGTTTACGAGCAGTACTTC.

CDR3 nucleotide sequence: TGTGCCTGGAGTGACCGATTTTCCGGGACAGGGACGGAGCCCCAGCATTTT. This sequence encodes CAWSDRFSGTGTEPQHF. V usage is TRBV30 and J usage is TRBJ1-5; 9 positions agree with TRBD1. Germline assignment: CDR1 GTSNPN and CDR2 SVGIG (reference sequence). Trimming took 1 base from V and 8 from J; bases not matched to a gene: 15. This CDR3 spans 17 amino acids.

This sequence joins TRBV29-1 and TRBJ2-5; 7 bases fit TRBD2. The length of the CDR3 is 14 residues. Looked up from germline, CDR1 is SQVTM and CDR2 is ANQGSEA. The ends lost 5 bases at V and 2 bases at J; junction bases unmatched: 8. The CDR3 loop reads CSVTPSGVQETQYF. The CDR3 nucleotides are TGCAGCGTTACCCCTAGCGGAGTACAAGAGACCCAGTACTTC.

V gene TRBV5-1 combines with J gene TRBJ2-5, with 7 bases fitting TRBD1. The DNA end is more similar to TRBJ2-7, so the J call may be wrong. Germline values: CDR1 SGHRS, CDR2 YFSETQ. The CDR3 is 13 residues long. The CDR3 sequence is CASRPPGGYEQYF. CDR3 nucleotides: TGCGCCAGCAGGCCCCCAGGGGGCTACGAGCAGTACTTC.

DNA of the CDR3: TGTGCCAGCAGCTTAGGAGCAGGGTGGGATACGCAGTATTTT. It translates to CASSLGAGWDTQYF. This sequence joins TRBV7-8 and TRBJ2-3; D is perhaps TRBD1 (5 bases). This CDR3 spans 14 amino acids. CDR1 SGHVS and CDR2 FQNEAQ come from the germline V gene. Trimming removed 1 base at V and 6 bases at J, with 11 bases between.

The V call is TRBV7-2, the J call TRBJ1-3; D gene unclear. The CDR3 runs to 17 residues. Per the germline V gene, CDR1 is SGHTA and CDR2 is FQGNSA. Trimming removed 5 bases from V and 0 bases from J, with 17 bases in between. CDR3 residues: CASSPRILRISGNTIYF. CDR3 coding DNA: TGTGCCAGCAGCCCCAGGATATTACGAATCTCTGGAAACACCATATATTTT.

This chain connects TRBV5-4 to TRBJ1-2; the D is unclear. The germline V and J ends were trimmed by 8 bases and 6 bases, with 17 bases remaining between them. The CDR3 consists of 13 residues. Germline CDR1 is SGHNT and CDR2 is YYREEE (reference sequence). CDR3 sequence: CASRSGEVDGYTF. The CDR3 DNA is TGTGCCAGTAGATCTGGGGAGGTGGATGGCTACACCTTC.

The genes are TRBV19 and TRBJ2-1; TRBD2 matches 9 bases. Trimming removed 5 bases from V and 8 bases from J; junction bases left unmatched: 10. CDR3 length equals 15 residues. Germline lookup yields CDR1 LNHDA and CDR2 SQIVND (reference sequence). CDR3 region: CASSHGAGGPHEQFF. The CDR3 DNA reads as TGTGCCAGTAGTCACGGCGCGGGAGGGCCGCATGAGCAGTTCTTC.

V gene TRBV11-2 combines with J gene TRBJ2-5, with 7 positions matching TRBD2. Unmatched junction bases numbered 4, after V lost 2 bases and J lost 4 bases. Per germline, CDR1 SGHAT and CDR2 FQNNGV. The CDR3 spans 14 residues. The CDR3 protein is CASSLTGGGETQYF. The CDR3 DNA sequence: TGTGCCAGCAGCTTAACGGGAGGTGGAGAGACCCAGTACTTC.